The clone carrying this T cell receptor beta chain was counted once. The antigen remains unidentified. Sequenced by immunoSEQ multiplex PCR; TCRdb stores in-frame clones only, minus some. Of fewer than 250,000 clones in the sample, about 92% are singletons; the top ten hold 1%. These data belong to a study of T cell responses to AZD1222 COVID-19 vaccine. Looked up from germline, CDR1 is LGHDT and CDR2 is YNNKEL (reference sequence). The CDR3 length is 14 residues. With V trimmed by 3 bases and J by 5 bases, 3 bases remained unmatched. General study findings and limits: The sample set comprised mostly white British donors with more females, and clonal diversity was possibly underestimated.

Sequences were derived from peripheral blood, sampled on day 0 of MenACWY control vaccination. This chain joins TRBV3-1 (or the pseudogene TRBV3-2) and TRBJ2-2; 7 bases are shared with TRBD2. This TCR was sampled from an adult in good health. The CDR3 region is CASSQSGATGELFF. The DNA for the CDR3 is TGTGCCAGCAGCCAGAGCGGGGCTACCGGGGAGCTGTTTTTT.